Listed here are 28 T cell receptor beta chains from one sample, sequenced in a study of T cell changes during pregnancy in multiple sclerosis. TCRdb's copy holds only in-frame clones and misses some; the assay was immunoSEQ multiplex PCR. This sample has about 17,000 clones, with about four fifths found just once. The sequenced sample was CD8+ T cells from peripheral blood mononuclear cells, obtained in the second trimester of pregnancy. These receptors all stem from a female donor in good health, enrolled as a control in a pregnancy study.

This chain joins TRBV4-3 and TRBJ1-1; D gene uncertain. The germline V gene encodes CDR1 LGHNA and CDR2 YSLEER. The CDR3 covers 16 residues. V was pared by 0 bases and J by 0 bases, with 11 bases between. The CDR3 sequence: CASSQDLGVLNTEAFF. The CDR3 DNA sequence: TGCGCCAGCAGCCAAGATCTCGGGGTGCTGAACACTGAAGCTTTCTTT.

V gene TRBV7-2 combines with J gene TRBJ2-3; D unresolved. Trimming removed 1 base from V and 0 bases from J, with 11 bases in between. CDR1 and CDR2 from the germline V gene are SGHTA and FQGNSA. The CDR3 spans 16 residues. The CDR3 protein is CASSLDSPYSTDTQYF. The CDR3 DNA follows: TGTGCCAGCAGCTTAGACTCTCCCTATAGCACAGATACGCAGTATTTT. The whole variable domain, remainder taken from reference TRBV7-2 and TRBJ2-3, is GAGVSQSPSNKVTEKGKDVELRCDPISGHTALYWYRQSLGQGLEFLIYFQGNSAPDKSGLPSDRFSAERTGGSVSTLTIQRTQQEDSAVYLCASSLDSPYSTDTQYFGPGTRLTVL.

The chain combines TRBV2 with TRBJ1-1; no firm D call. Germline CDR1 and CDR2: SNHLY and FYNNEI. The V end lost 10 bases, the J end lost 5 bases, and 8 bases lay between the germline ends. This CDR3 comprises 10 residues. The CDR3 sequence is CATRGTEAFF. The CDR3 DNA is TGTGCCACCCGGGGAACTGAAGCTTTCTTT.

The chain joins TRBV28 to TRBJ1-2; TRBD1 might be the D (5 bases). This CDR3 has 13 amino acids. Germline V gene data show CDR1 as MDHEN and CDR2 as SYDVKM. Trimming took 7 bases from V and 5 from J, leaving 14 bases between them. The CDR3 bases are TGTGCCAGCACCCTCAGGGCGGGGTATGGCTACACCTTC. This gives the protein CASTLRAGYGYTF.

The chain links TRBV6-1 to TRBJ2-7; D possibly corresponds to TRBD1 (6 bases). Germline assignment: CDR1 MNHNS and CDR2 SASEGT. The CDR3 consists of 14 residues. Trimming removed 5 bases from V and 0 bases from J, with 11 bases in between. This CDR3 is CASSPRGSSYEQYF. DNA for the CDR3: TGTGCCAGCAGTCCAAGGGGGAGCTCCTACGAGCAGTACTTC.

This chain links TRBV6-5 with TRBJ2-3; TRBD2 is a possible D gene (5 bases). Germline V gives CDR1 MNHEY, CDR2 SVGAGI. This CDR3 is 16 amino acids long. Trimming left V 2 bases short and J 0 bases short, with 12 bases between. CDR3 DNA: TGTGCCAGCAGTTACCACCGGGGAGCAAGCACAGATACGCAGTATTTT. This gives the protein CASSYHRGASTDTQYF.

The chain combines TRBV15 with TRBJ2-2; TRBD1 aligns across 7 bases. Germline V gene sequence: CDR1 LNHNV, CDR2 YYDKDF (reference sequence). Trimming removed 5 bases from V and 5 bases from J; junction bases left unmatched: 8. The CDR3 length is 15 residues. The CDR3 DNA sequence: TGTGCCACCAGCTTAGAGGGGGCGCGGACCGGGGAGCTGTTTTTT. Protein: CATSLEGARTGELFF.

The rearrangement links TRBV7-3 to TRBJ2-2; D possibly corresponds to TRBD2 (7 bases). Between the trimmed V and J ends, which lost 3 bases and 7 bases, there was a span of 9 bases. From germline, CDR1 is SGHTA and CDR2 FQGTGA. CDR3 size: 13 residues. CDR3 coding DNA: TGTGCCAGCAGCTTGGGAGGGGGCGGGGAGCTGTTTTTT. Its protein product is CASSLGGGGELFF. The entire variable domain, with the rest obtained from reference TRBV7-3 and TRBJ2-2, is as follows: GAGVSQTPSNKVTEKGKYVELRCDPISGHTALYWYRQSLGQGPEFLIYFQGTGAADDSGLPNDRFFAVRPEGSVSTLKIQRTERGDSAVYLCASSLGGGGELFFGEGSRLTVL.

The V gene is TRBV7-9, the J gene TRBJ2-1; D is perhaps TRBD1 (5 bases). V was cut by 6 bases and J by 8 bases, with 8 bases left in between. Germline lookup yields CDR1 SEHNR and CDR2 FQNEAQ (reference sequence). This CDR3 spans 11 amino acids. CDR3 nucleotide sequence: TGTGCCAGCAGTCCAGGGTATGAGCAGTTCTTC. It translates to CASSPGYEQFF.

This sequence joins TRBV6-6 and TRBJ1-5; no firm D call. Germline loops: CDR1 MNHNY, CDR2 SVGAGI (reference sequence). CDR3 length: 10 amino acids. Trimming pared 6 bases from V and 6 bases from J, leaving 3 bases between. Here the CDR3 DNA reads TGTGCCAGCAGCGTTCAGCCCCAGCATTTT. It codes for CASSVQPQHF.

The V gene is TRBV9, the J gene TRBJ2-1; 16 bases match TRBD2. V lost 5 bases and J lost 10; bases outside the gene matches: 9. This CDR3 spans 16 amino acids. Germline V gene data show CDR1 as SGDLS and CDR2 as YYNGEE. CDR3: CASSTGGLAGGYEQFF. The CDR3 bases are TGTGCCAGCAGTACCGGGGGACTAGCGGGGGGGTACGAGCAGTTCTTC.

This chain connects TRBV14 to TRBJ1-5; D is unclear. The CDR3 is 13 amino acids. The germline CDR1 and CDR2 sequences are SGHDN and FVKESK. Trimming removed 1 base at V and 4 bases at J, with 5 bases between. CDR3 residues: CASSQGRNQPQHF. CDR3 nucleotide sequence: TGTGCCAGCAGCCAAGGTCGGAATCAGCCCCAGCATTTT.

A few counts support this clone. The rearrangement links TRBV4-2 to TRBJ1-4; 9 bases fit TRBD1. The CDR3 covers 15 residues. Germline CDR1 is LGHNA and CDR2 is YNFKEQ. Trimming took 0 bases from V and 7 from J; bases not matched to a gene: 3. CDR3 region: CASSQEQGASEKLFF. DNA of the CDR3: TGTGCCAGCAGCCAAGAACAGGGGGCGAGTGAAAAACTGTTTTTT.

The rearrangement joins TRBV15 to TRBJ2-2, with D perhaps matching TRBD2 (6 bases). This CDR3 is built from 15 residues. The V gene lost 5 bases and the J gene lost 1 base, with 11 bases spanning the gap. Germline CDR1 LNHNV, CDR2 YYDKDF (reference sequence). The CDR3 is CATSSGTENTGELFF. For the CDR3, the DNA is TGTGCCACCAGCTCCGGGACTGAGAACACCGGGGAGCTGTTTTTT. The entire variable domain, with the rest obtained from reference TRBV15 and TRBJ2-2, is as follows: DAMVIQNPRYQVTQFGKPVTLSCSQTLNHNVMYWYQQKSSQAPKLLFHYYDKDFNNEADTPDNFQSRRPNTSFCFLDIRSPGLGDTAMYLCATSSGTENTGELFFGEGSRLTVL.

The rearrangement joins TRBV7-8 to TRBJ2-7, with D perhaps matching TRBD1 (6 bases). The CDR3 covers 16 residues. Between the trimmed V and J ends, which lost 4 bases and 6 bases, there was a span of 22 bases. The germline V gene encodes CDR1 SGHVS and CDR2 FQNEAQ. The CDR3 spells CASSSPPGTSFGEQYF. The CDR3, as DNA: TGTGCCAGCAGCTCCCCCCCCGGGACATCTTTTGGCGAGCAGTACTTC.

The J gene is TRBJ2-1, the V gene TRBV27; D is perhaps TRBD2 (6 bases). Germline V gene lookup returns CDR1 MNHEY and CDR2 SMNVEV (reference sequence). The V and J ends lost 5 bases and 6 bases respectively, with 11 bases between them. The CDR3 runs 13 residues. The DNA of the CDR3 is TGTGCCAGCAGTCCCGGGACTTTCAATGAGCAGTTCTTC. Translating gives CASSPGTFNEQFF.

This chain links TRBV4-2 with TRBJ2-5; 11 bases map to TRBD2. This CDR3 is built from 16 residues. Germline V gene sequence: CDR1 LGHNA, CDR2 YNFKEQ. The junction had 7 bases not matched to a gene; V was cut back by 7 bases and J by 0 bases. The DNA for the CDR3 is TGTGCCAGCAAGACCGGGACTAGCGGCTACCAAGAGACCCAGTACTTC. Translating gives CASKTGTSGYQETQYF.

CDR3 loop: CASSYVGRHIDEQFF. CDR3 bases: TGTGCCAGCAGTTATGTGGGGCGTCACATAGATGAGCAGTTCTTC. V gene TRBV28 combines with J gene TRBJ2-1, with TRBD1 as a possible D gene (5 bases). Germline V gene lookup returns CDR1 MDHEN and CDR2 SYDVKM. The CDR3 covers 15 residues. Trimming removed 4 bases from V and 8 bases from J, with 18 bases in between.

The chain combines TRBV9 with TRBJ2-7; a possible D gene is TRBD2 (5 bases). CDR1 is SGDLS and CDR2 is YYNGEE in the germline V gene. This CDR3 region has 13 residues. V lost 3 bases and J 3 bases, leaving 10 bases between the germline ends. The CDR3 region is CASSGRTGYEQYF. The CDR3 coding sequence is TGTGCCAGCAGCGGACGGACTGGCTACGAGCAGTACTTC.

The V gene is TRBV7-8, the J gene TRBJ1-1, with 10 nucleotides matching TRBD1. Germline lookup yields CDR1 SGHVS and CDR2 FQNEAQ. V lost 5 bases to trimming and J lost 4 bases; unmatched junction nucleotides: 4. The CDR3 loop spans 14 amino acids. The CDR3 nucleotides are TGTGCCAGCAGCCCCGGACAGGGGGGCACTGAAGCTTTCTTT. This codes for CASSPGQGGTEAFF.

The rearrangement uses TRBV6-5 and TRBJ1-1; TRBD1 matches at 7 bases. The CDR3 runs 14 residues. Germline trimming cut 6 bases from V and 0 bases from J; bases unmatched to any gene: 4. Looked up from germline, CDR1 is MNHEY and CDR2 is SVGAGI. The DNA for the CDR3 is TGTGCCAGCAGATGGGACAGCTTGAACACTGAAGCTTTCTTT. Translated, it gives CASRWDSLNTEAFF.

This chain joins TRBV5-4 and TRBJ1-2; 10 bases match TRBD1. The germline gives CDR1 SGHNT, CDR2 YYREEE (reference sequence). The CDR3 extends over 15 amino acids. The J segment lost 5 bases and the V segment lost 4 bases, leaving 8 bases of the junction unmatched. The CDR3 coding sequence is TGTGCCAGCAGCCTAGGGACAGGGGTTAGATATGGCTACACCTTC. Protein sequence: CASSLGTGVRYGYTF.

The V gene is TRBV12-5, the J gene TRBJ1-2, with no clear D. This CDR3 contains 13 residues. V was shortened by 6 bases and J by 4 bases, with 12 bases between the two germline ends. Germline V gene sequence: CDR1 LGHNT, CDR2 FRNRAP. CDR3 in amino acids: CASGQSGIYGYTF. The CDR3 region has the DNA TGTGCTAGTGGCCAATCCGGGATCTATGGCTACACCTTC.

Here the CDR3 reads CASSQVVAPNTEAFF. The CDR3 DNA is TGCGCCAGCAGCCAAGTCGTAGCCCCGAACACTGAAGCTTTCTTT. V is TRBV4-3 and J is TRBJ1-1, with D unresolved. Germline V CDR1 and CDR2: LGHNA, YSLEER. With 1 base removed from V and 1 base from J, the gap between germline ends came to 10 bases. The CDR3 spans 15 residues.

V and J are TRBV27 and TRBJ2-7; D may be TRBD1 (6 bases). The CDR3 is made up of 14 amino acids. Between the trimmed V and J ends, which lost 2 bases and 3 bases, there was a span of 11 bases. Germline values: CDR1 MNHEY, CDR2 SMNVEV (reference sequence). CDR3 sequence reads: CASSLGDKNYEQYF. CDR3 sequence (DNA): TGTGCCAGCAGTTTAGGGGACAAGAACTACGAGCAGTACTTC.

The chain couples TRBV7-8 to TRBJ2-7; 10 nucleotides line up with TRBD2. The J segment lost 4 bases and the V segment lost 1 base, leaving 16 bases of the junction unmatched. Germline assignment: CDR1 SGHVS and CDR2 FQNEAQ. This CDR3 contains 19 residues. CDR3 bases: TGTGCCAGCAGCTTAGGTAGGGGAGCTAGCGGGGGCCCCCGTTACGAGCAGTACTTC. Translation: CASSLGRGASGGPRYEQYF.

The rearrangement uses TRBV2 and TRBJ2-5; D possibly corresponds to TRBD1 (7 bases). Germline CDR1 SNHLY, CDR2 FYNNEI. The CDR3 is 14 residues long. Between the trimmed V and J ends, which lost 2 bases and 5 bases, there was a span of 12 bases. The CDR3 region is CASSEQGGWETQYF. The CDR3 nucleotides read TGTGCCAGCAGTGAACAGGGGGGCTGGGAGACCCAGTACTTC.

The chain is built from TRBV16 and TRBJ2-5; a possible D gene is TRBD1 (6 bases). The CDR3 runs to 14 residues. Trimming pared 4 bases from V and 5 bases from J, leaving 14 bases between. Germline values: CDR1 KGHSY, CDR2 FQNENV. The CDR3 protein is CASSRGGLLETQYF. The DNA of the CDR3 is TGTGCCAGCAGCCGTGGGGGCCTTTTGGAGACCCAGTACTTC.